Listed below are T cell receptor beta chains from one sample, sequenced in a study of T cell changes during pregnancy in multiple sclerosis. Clones were sequenced by immunoSEQ multiplex PCR, and TCRdb holds only the in-frame ones, with some missing. The data hold roughly 57,000 clones, with 89% observed a single time. The sequenced sample was peripheral blood, obtained in the first trimester of pregnancy. Every receptor here comes from a female donor with multiple sclerosis, enrolled in a pregnancy study. Each CDR3 is given with its conserved first and last residue. Fields, in order: clone size, J gene, D gene, V gene, CDR3 DNA, CDR3 protein. A D gene is named only where the DNA matches it firmly. Size values are once, few and many counts, or a class for expanded clones, and some rows have none.

.,TRBJ1-5,.,TRBV5-6,TGTGCCAGCAGCTGGGGGTGGGGGGACAATCAGCCCCAGCATTTT,CASSWGWGDNQPQHF
.,TRBJ2-6,TRBD1,TRBV6-5,TGTGCCAGCAGTTACGCAGGGGGCTCTGGGGCCAACGTCCTGACTTTC,CASSYAGGSGANVLTF
few,TRBJ1-4,TRBD1,TRBV5-1,TGCGCCAGCAGGACAGGGTCTACTGAAAAACTGTTTTTT,CASRTGSTEKLFF
.,TRBJ2-7,TRBD1,TRBV19,TGTGCCAGTACCAATGGACAGGGCACTACCTACGAGCAGTACTTC,CASTNGQGTTYEQYF
few,TRBJ1-2,.,TRBV30,TGTGCCTGGTATACAGGGTTCTATGGCTACACCTTC,CAWYTGFYGYTF
.,TRBJ1-1,TRBD1,TRBV30,TGTGCCTGGAGTGTAGCACGGACAGGGGTGAACACTGAAGCTTTCTTT,CAWSVARTGVNTEAFF
.,TRBJ2-3,.,TRBV6-5,TGTGCCAGCAGTTACTCGGACAGTAGCACAGATACGCAGTATTTT,CASSYSDSSTDTQYF
.,TRBJ1-4,.,TRBV9,TGTGCCAGCAGCCCGACCGGGAGACATAATGAAAAACTGTTTTTT,CASSPTGRHNEKLFF
.,TRBJ1-2,.,TRBV25-1,TGTGCCAGCAGTGACCAGGGGAGAAATGGCTACACCTTC,CASSDQGRNGYTF
.,TRBJ2-1,TRBD2,TRBV7-2,TGTGCCAGCAGCTTGTGGACTAGAGGTAATGAGCAGTTCTTC,CASSLWTRGNEQFF
.,TRBJ2-7,TRBD2,TRBV12-5,TGTGCTAGTGGTTTGGATAGCGGGGGGCCCTACGAGCAGTACTTC,CASGLDSGGPYEQYF
.,TRBJ2-3,.,TRBV5-1,TGCGCCAGCAGCTTGGACGGGTCCACAGATACGCAGTATTTT,CASSLDGSTDTQYF
.,TRBJ1-1,TRBD1,TRBV11-2,TGTGCCAGCAGCTTAGAGTTGGGACAGGGCCATTTT,CASSLELGQGHF
.,TRBJ1-6,.,TRBV7-2,TGTGCCAGCAGCTTAGAGCCAGGGGTTGAATCACCCCTCCACTTT,CASSLEPGVESPLHF
.,TRBJ1-6,.,TRBV5-6,TGTGCCAGCAGTCATCAGGGTTCCTGGGCCTATAATTCACCCCTCCACTTT,CASSHQGSWAYNSPLHF
.,TRBJ1-1,.,TRBV27,TGTGCCAGCAGTTTAATTGGCGGAAACACTGAAGCTTTCTTT,CASSLIGGNTEAFF
.,TRBJ1-6,.,TRBV5-1,TGCGCCAGCAGCTTGTTGGCAGGGGTTGAAAATTCACCCCTCCACTTT,CASSLLAGVENSPLHF
.,TRBJ1-1,.,TRBV27,TGTGCCAGCAGCCTAACTGGACAGATGAACACTGAAGCTTTCTTT,CASSLTGQMNTEAFF
.,TRBJ2-7,TRBD2,TRBV27,TGTGCCAGCAGTTTAGCGGGGGGGCCTTACGAGCAGTACTTC,CASSLAGGPYEQYF
.,TRBJ1-2,.,TRBV7-9,TGTGCCAGCAGCTTAGAGGGAGTTAACGTGGGCTACACCTTC,CASSLEGVNVGYTF
few,TRBJ1-1,.,TRBV11-2,TGTGCCAGCAGCCAACCCTTAGGAGCGCCGTTCTTT,CASSQPLGAPFF
few,TRBJ1-1,.,TRBV5-4,TGTGCCCGCCGGGGGTTTAAGGCCTTAATGAACACTGAAGCTTTCTTT,CARRGFKALMNTEAFF
.,TRBJ1-5,.,TRBV7-9,TGTGCCAGCAGTATTGAGGTCGGGGAAAGCAATCAGCCCCAGCATTTT,CASSIEVGESNQPQHF
.,TRBJ2-2,.,TRBV7-7,TGTGCCAGCAGCGCGGGACCGACAAACACCGGGGAGCTGTTTTTT,CASSAGPTNTGELFF
.,TRBJ1-1,.,TRBV6-1,TGTGCCAGCAGTGATCCGGGGACTGAAGCTTTCTTT,CASSDPGTEAFF
.,TRBJ2-7,.,TRBV7-2,TGTGCCAGCAGCTTTGACCGGAGCTCCTACGAGCAGTACTTC,CASSFDRSSYEQYF
once,TRBJ1-1,.,TRBV2,TGTGCCAGCAGGGTTGTGTTAGGGGACACTGAAGCTTTCTTT,CASRVVLGDTEAFF
.,TRBJ2-1,.,TRBV29-1,TGCAGCGTTGACCAACGTAGCTATGAGCAGTTCTTC,CSVDQRSYEQFF
.,TRBJ1-1,TRBD1,TRBV6-5,TGTGCCAGCAGTCCGCCCAGGGGGCGGGACACTGAAGCTTTCTTT,CASSPPRGRDTEAFF
.,TRBJ1-1,.,TRBV25-1,TGTGCCAGCAGTGAGTATTCGACGGGGAACACTGAAGCTTTCTTT,CASSEYSTGNTEAFF
.,TRBJ2-1,TRBD1,TRBV6-4,TGTGCCAGCAGTGGGGGACAGGGGGATACAAATGAGCAGTTCTTC,CASSGGQGDTNEQFF
few,TRBJ1-3,.,TRBV2,TGTGCCAGCGGAACCGGGTTGGAAGGAAACACCATATATTTT,CASGTGLEGNTIYF
.,TRBJ1-4,.,TRBV4-3,TGCGCCAGCAGCCAAGAGTTGTGGCAGGGGACCGCAACTAATGAAAAACTGTTTTTT,CASSQELWQGTATNEKLFF
.,TRBJ2-7,.,TRBV27,TGTGCCAGCAGTTTTTCAGGGGACCACTACTACGAGCAGTACTTC,CASSFSGDHYYEQYF
.,TRBJ2-3,.,TRBV7-8,TGTGCCAGCAGCTTAACACGCCTTACACGAGGAATTGGCACAGATACGCAGTATTTT,CASSLTRLTRGIGTDTQYF
.,TRBJ2-3,.,TRBV29-1,TGCAGCGTTAGGGCTAGCGCCACAGATACGCAGTATTTT,CSVRASATDTQYF
once,TRBJ1-1,.,TRBV6-1,TGTGCCAGCAATGACCTGGGCGCTGAAGCTTTCTTT,CASNDLGAEAFF
.,TRBJ1-1,TRBD1,TRBV6-1,TGTGCCAGCAGTGTGGGGACAGGGCTGAACACTGAAGCTTTCTTT,CASSVGTGLNTEAFF
.,TRBJ1-2,.,TRBV4-1,TGCGCCAGCAGCCAAGAGTTACGAAGGGAGATCAACTATGGCTACACCTTC,CASSQELRREINYGYTF
.,TRBJ1-2,TRBD1,TRBV5-6,TGTGCCAGCAGCTTGGGACAGGGAAACTATGGCTACACCTTC,CASSLGQGNYGYTF
few,TRBJ1-1,.,TRBV30,TGTGCCTGGAGTGTACTTCCTCCAAGTAACACTGAAGCTTTCTTT,CAWSVLPPSNTEAFF
.,TRBJ2-7,.,TRBV6-4,TGTGCCAGCAGTGACACAGGGAGCTCCTACGAGCAGTACTTC,CASSDTGSSYEQYF
many,TRBJ1-5,.,TRBV6-6,TGTGCCAGCAGTTACCTCAATCAGCCCCAGCATTTT,CASSYLNQPQHF
.,TRBJ2-7,TRBD1,TRBV19,TGTGCCAGTACCTCAGGCGGGACAGGGAACGTGCACGAGCAGTACTTC,CASTSGGTGNVHEQYF
.,TRBJ2-5,TRBD1,TRBV2,TGTGCCAGCAGTCACAGGGGACCCCAAGAGACCCAGTACTTC,CASSHRGPQETQYF
.,TRBJ1-1,.,TRBV4-1,TGCGCCAGCAGCCAATCTAATATACGCCACACTGAAGCTTTCTTT,CASSQSNIRHTEAFF
.,TRBJ2-1,.,TRBV7-9,TGTGCCAGCAGTTTTATATCCTACAATGAGCAGTTCTTC,CASSFISYNEQFF
.,TRBJ2-3,TRBD1,TRBV15,TGTGCCACCAGCAGAGCCACCCCGGGACAGGGCACAGATACGCAGTATTTT,CATSRATPGQGTDTQYF
.,TRBJ2-2,.,TRBV4-2,TGTGCCAGCAGCAAAGTCTTCCGGGGGTTATTACGCACCGGGGAGCTGTTTTTT,CASSKVFRGLLRTGELFF
.,TRBJ2-7,TRBD1,TRBV2,TGTGCCAGCAGTGTCAGGGGGCTCTCCGAGCAGTACTTC,CASSVRGLSEQYF